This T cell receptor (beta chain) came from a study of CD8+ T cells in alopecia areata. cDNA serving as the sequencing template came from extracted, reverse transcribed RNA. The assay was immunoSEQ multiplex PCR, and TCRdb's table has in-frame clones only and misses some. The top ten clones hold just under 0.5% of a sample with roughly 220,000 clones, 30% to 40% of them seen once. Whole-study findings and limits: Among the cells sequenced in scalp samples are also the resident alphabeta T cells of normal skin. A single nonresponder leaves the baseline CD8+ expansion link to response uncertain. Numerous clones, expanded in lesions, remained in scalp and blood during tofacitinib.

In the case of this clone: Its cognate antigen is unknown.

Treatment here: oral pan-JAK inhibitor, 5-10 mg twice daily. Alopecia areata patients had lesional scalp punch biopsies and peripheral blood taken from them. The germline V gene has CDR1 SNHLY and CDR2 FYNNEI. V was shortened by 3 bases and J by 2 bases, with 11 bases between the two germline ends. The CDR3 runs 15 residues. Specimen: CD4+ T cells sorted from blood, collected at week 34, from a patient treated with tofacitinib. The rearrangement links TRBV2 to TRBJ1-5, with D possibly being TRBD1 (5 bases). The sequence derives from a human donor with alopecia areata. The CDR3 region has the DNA TGTGCCAGCAGTGAGTCAGGGTTGGGCAATCAGCCCCAGCATTTT. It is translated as CASSESGLGNQPQHF.